Presented here are 27 T cell receptor beta chains from one specimen sequenced in a study of stem cell transplantation in POMP-related autoinflammatory disease. Findings and limits, study-wide: PRAID patients trended toward lower TRB diversity and higher clonality in all analyzed T-cell subsets. Fewer unique TRB V-J gene pairings were identified in patients with PRAID.

Their antigens remain unidentified. The assay was immunoSEQ multiplex PCR, and TCRdb's table has in-frame clones only and misses some. The table records roughly 10,000 clones, approximately 86% of them present only once. The specimen comprised CD8+ T cells from PBMCs, sampled before stem cell transplantation. These receptors were obtained from a human donor with POMP-related autoinflammation and immune dysregulation (PRAID).

As DNA, the CDR3 is TGCGCCAGCAGCTTCATGGAGACCTCCATGAACACTGAAGCTTTCTTT. It encodes CASSFMETSMNTEAFF. V is TRBV5-1 and J is TRBJ1-1, with unresolved D. V was cut by 2 bases and J by 0 bases, with 14 bases left in between. The germline CDR1 and CDR2 sequences are SGHRS and YFSETQ. The CDR3 extends over 16 amino acids.

The chain joins TRBV5-1 to TRBJ2-7; TRBD1 is a possible D gene (6 bases). The CDR3 loop spans 14 amino acids. Germline CDR1 reads SGHRS; CDR2 reads YFSETQ. V was clipped by 4 bases and J by 2 bases, with 13 bases between them. The CDR3, as DNA: TGCGCCAGCAGCCCCGGGACATTAACCTACGAGCAGTACTTC. Its protein product is CASSPGTLTYEQYF.

This rearrangement joins TRBV9 to TRBJ2-7; TRBD1 matches at 7 bases. CDR1 is SGDLS, CDR2 YYNGEE, per germline. V was pared by 4 bases and J by 2 bases, with 3 bases of the junction left unmatched. This CDR3 is 13 amino acids long. The CDR3: CASSRQGAYEQYF. CDR3 nucleotide sequence: TGTGCCAGCAGCCGACAGGGAGCCTACGAGCAGTACTTC. The whole variable domain, filled in from reference TRBV9 and TRBJ2-7, reads DSGVTQTPKHLITATGQRVTLRCSPRSGDLSVYWYQQSLDQGLQFLIQYYNGEERAKGNILERFSAQQFPDLHSELNLSSLELGDSALYFCASSRQGAYEQYFGPGTRLTVT.

CDR3 loop: CASRGPTYEQYF. In DNA, the CDR3 is TGTGCCAGCCGGGGACCCACCTACGAGCAGTACTTC. The rearrangement uses TRBV27 and TRBJ2-7; either TRBD1 or TRBD2 may fit D (5 bases each). V gave up 8 bases and J gave up 2 bases, with 10 bases separating them. Germline values: CDR1 MNHEY, CDR2 SMNVEV (reference sequence). The CDR3 extends over 12 amino acids.

The chain employs TRBV28 and TRBJ1-5; D is uncertain. Per germline, CDR1 MDHEN and CDR2 SYDVKM. V lost 3 bases, J lost 4 bases, and 13 bases lay in between. This CDR3 comprises 15 residues. The CDR3 is CASSFRGFENQPQHF. The CDR3 DNA follows: TGTGCCAGCAGTTTTCGAGGGTTTGAAAATCAGCCCCAGCATTTT.

The rearrangement joins TRBV28 to TRBJ1-3; tentative D call: TRBD1 (6 bases). CDR1 MDHEN and CDR2 SYDVKM come from the germline V gene. With 3 bases removed from V and 0 bases from J, the gap between germline ends came to 15 bases. CDR3 length equals 17 residues. The CDR3 spells CASSLGGRSFSGNTIYF. The CDR3 DNA is TGTGCCAGCAGTTTGGGGGGCAGATCCTTCTCTGGAAACACCATATATTTT. The whole variable domain, filled in from reference TRBV28 and TRBJ1-3, reads DVKVTQSSRYLVKRTGEKVFLECVQDMDHENMFWYRQDPGLGLRLIYFSYDVKMKEKGDIPEGYSVSREKKERFSLILESASTNQTSMYLCASSLGGRSFSGNTIYFGEGSWLTVV.

The V and J genes are TRBV29-1 and TRBJ1-2; D perhaps matches TRBD1 (6 bases). The CDR3 covers 12 residues. Germline CDR1 is SQVTM and CDR2 is ANQGSEA. V lost 7 bases, J lost 6 bases, and 15 bases lay in between. Here the CDR3 DNA reads TGCAGCGCCACCTCAGGGGCAAATGGCTACACCTTC. It translates to CSATSGANGYTF.

This clone was seen only a few times. This sequence joins TRBV30 and TRBJ1-3; 7 bases map to TRBD1. Germline CDR1 and CDR2: GTSNPN and SVGIG (reference sequence). The CDR3 is made up of 15 amino acids. The V and J ends lost 1 base and 2 bases, in that order; junction bases with no gene match: 5. The CDR3 region is CAWSGQRGPGNTIYF. CDR3 nucleotides: TGTGCCTGGAGTGGCCAAAGGGGGCCTGGAAACACCATATATTTT.

The V and J genes are TRBV28 and TRBJ2-1; TRBD2 matches at 13 bases. This CDR3 spans 15 amino acids. V shed 5 bases and J 6 bases; nucleotides not matched to a gene: 4. CDR1 is MDHEN and CDR2 is SYDVKM in the germline V gene. The CDR3 bases are TGTGCCAGCAGTCACGGACTAGCGGGAGTCAATGAGCAGTTCTTC. This sequence encodes CASSHGLAGVNEQFF.

The chain is built from TRBV7-2 and TRBJ1-2, with D maybe TRBD1 (6 bases). V dropped 9 bases and J dropped 8 bases, with 13 bases sitting between them. Germline values: CDR1 SGHTA, CDR2 FQGNSA. This CDR3 has 11 residues. The CDR3 DNA reads as TGTGCCAGAGGGGGGGGCCGGGGCTACACCTTC. Translation gives CARGGGRGYTF.

The rearrangement links TRBV27 to TRBJ1-4; D ambiguous. The V gene lost 2 bases and the J gene lost 4 bases, with 14 bases spanning the gap. The CDR3 runs 16 residues. The germline V gene has CDR1 MNHEY and CDR2 SMNVEV (reference sequence). CDR3 bases: TGTGCCAGCAGTTTAGGAGTGAGCAGCCATAATGAAAAACTGTTTTTT. It translates to CASSLGVSSHNEKLFF.

The chain is built from TRBV4-1 and TRBJ2-7, with 8 bases that match TRBD1. This CDR3 has 17 residues. V lost 0 bases, J lost 4 bases, and 11 bases stayed unmatched. The V gene's germline CDR1 is MGHRA and CDR2 YSYEKL. The CDR3 region is CASSQEPPSGGMYEQYF. The CDR3 DNA sequence: TGCGCCAGCAGCCAAGAGCCCCCCTCAGGGGGCATGTACGAGCAGTACTTC.

Comments on this clone: One end of the junction does not line up with germline, which may come from a read error. The J gene is TRBJ1-5, the V gene TRBV5-8; D gene unclear. The CDR3 is 15 residues long. Germline CDR1 reads SGHTS; CDR2 reads YDEGEE. DNA for the CDR3: TGCGCCAGCAGCCAAGATCGGGGTAGCAATCAGCCCCAGCATTTT. Protein: CASSQDRGSNQPQHF. The whole variable domain, filled in from reference TRBV5-8 and TRBJ1-5, reads EAGVTQSPTHLIKTRGQQATLRCSPISGHTSVYWYQQALGLGLQFLLWYDEGEERNRGNFPPRFSGRQFPNYSSELNVNALELEDSALYLCASSQDRGSNQPQHFGDGTRLSIL.

As DNA, the CDR3 is TGTGCCAGCAGCCCGCCTGGCGGGGTCACAGATACGCAGTATTTT. This gives the protein CASSPPGGVTDTQYF. The chain uses TRBV7-9 and TRBJ2-3; D might be TRBD2 (6 bases). V gave up 5 bases and J gave up 2 bases, with 14 bases separating them. The germline V gene encodes CDR1 SEHNR and CDR2 FQNEAQ (reference sequence). This CDR3 contains 15 residues.

J is TRBJ1-1 and V is TRBV30, with D tentatively TRBD1 (6 bases). The V gene lost 5 bases and the J gene lost 0 bases, with 25 bases spanning the gap. The CDR3 spans 18 residues. Germline V gene data show CDR1 as GTSNPN and CDR2 as SVGIG (reference sequence). In DNA form, the CDR3 reads TGTGCCTGGGATCCCCCCTTCAGCCGGACAGTTATGAACACTGAAGCTTTCTTT. It codes for CAWDPPFSRTVMNTEAFF.

The J gene is TRBJ2-1, the V gene TRBV6-5; D call uncertain. The CDR3 sequence is 14 residues long. The V end was cut by 4 bases, the J end by 0 bases, with 7 bases between. Germline-derived CDR1 and CDR2 are MNHEY and SVGAGI. As DNA, the CDR3 is TGTGCCAGCAGTTCAGGTGACTCCTACAATGAGCAGTTCTTC. Protein: CASSSGDSYNEQFF.

This chain uses TRBV19 with TRBJ1-1; D gene unclear. Per germline, CDR1 LNHDA and CDR2 SQIVND (reference sequence). Deletions cut 0 bases from V and 1 base from J, with 6 bases between. CDR3 length: 14 amino acids. CDR3 sequence (DNA): TGTGCCAGTAGTATAGAGGGCGGGAACACTGAAGCTTTCTTT. This sequence encodes CASSIEGGNTEAFF.

This clone has only one observation. The rearrangement joins TRBV11-2 to TRBJ2-7; D is possibly TRBD1 (5 bases). Germline CDR1 reads SGHAT; CDR2 reads FQNNGV. V lost 5 bases to trimming and J lost 0 bases, with 11 bases between them. The CDR3 has 14 residues. The CDR3 nucleotides read TGTGCCAGCAGCGACAGCTTCAGCTCCTACGAGCAGTACTTC. It is translated as CASSDSFSSYEQYF.

The chain uses TRBV10-3 and TRBJ2-6, with 8 bases aligning to TRBD2. Germline V gives CDR1 ENHRY, CDR2 SYGVKD. The CDR3 runs 19 residues. J lost 2 bases, V lost 4 bases, and 13 bases had no gene match. The CDR3 sequence is CAISAPQAGDYTGANVLTF. CDR3 bases: TGTGCCATCAGTGCGCCTCAAGCGGGAGATTATACTGGGGCCAACGTCCTGACTTTC.

The chain combines TRBV6-1 with TRBJ2-7; possible D gene TRBD2, 6 bases. The CDR3 covers 17 residues. V was trimmed by 0 bases and J by 2 bases, leaving 17 bases between them. Germline CDR1 MNHNS, CDR2 SASEGT. The CDR3 bases are TGTGCCAGCAGTGAAGCGCTTCGGGGAGGCGAAACCTACGAGCAGTACTTC. Protein sequence: CASSEALRGGETYEQYF.

This clone came up once. This CDR3 is also generated by other DNA sequences in the sample. The chain has TRBV6-5 and TRBJ1-1; no definite D call. Germline assignment: CDR1 MNHEY and CDR2 SVGAGI. The CDR3 has 14 amino acids. The ends were cut back, 0 bases at V and 1 base at J, with 6 bases in the middle. CDR3 region: CASSYSAANTEAFF. DNA for the CDR3: TGTGCCAGCAGTTACTCTGCGGCGAACACTGAAGCTTTCTTT.

V usage is TRBV13 and J usage is TRBJ2-1; D is unclear. V lost 0 bases to trimming and J lost 5 bases, with 5 bases between them. CDR3 size: 13 residues. The germline V gene has CDR1 PRHDT and CDR2 FYEKMQ (reference sequence). In DNA form, the CDR3 reads TGTGCCAGCAGCTTAGGGGCCCACAATGAGCAGTTCTTC. Residues: CASSLGAHNEQFF. The full variable domain, rest sourced from reference TRBV13 and TRBJ2-1, is AAGVIQSPRHLIKEKRETATLKCYPIPRHDTVYWYQQGPGQDPQFLISFYEKMQSDKGSIPDRFSAQQFSDYHSELNMSSLELGDSALYFCASSLGAHNEQFFGPGTRLTVL.

This chain links TRBV19 with TRBJ1-6, with TRBD1 as a possible D gene (6 bases). The CDR3 covers 18 residues. CDR1 is LNHDA and CDR2 is SQIVND in the germline V gene (reference sequence). The ends were cut back, 1 base at V and 3 bases at J, with 16 bases in the middle. The CDR3 DNA follows: TGTGCCAGTAGTATAGTTGGTCCAAACAGGGACTATAATTCACCCCTCCACTTT. Encoded protein: CASSIVGPNRDYNSPLHF.

The chain joins TRBV19 to TRBJ1-5; D call uncertain. This CDR3 is 13 amino acids long. CDR1 LNHDA and CDR2 SQIVND come from the germline V gene (reference sequence). The ends were cut back, 2 bases at V and 0 bases at J, with 2 bases in the middle. The CDR3 DNA follows: TGTGCCAGTAGTATAAGTAGCAATCAGCCCCAGCATTTT. Protein: CASSISSNQPQHF.

This chain joins TRBV19 and TRBJ1-2, with D possibly being TRBD1 (5 bases). V was trimmed by 6 bases and J by 2 bases, leaving 10 bases between them. From germline, CDR1 is LNHDA and CDR2 SQIVND (reference sequence). The CDR3 has 13 amino acids. The CDR3 region has the DNA TGTGCCAGTAGGGCCGAGGGGAACTATGGCTACACCTTC. Its translation is CASRAEGNYGYTF.

The chain joins TRBV30 to TRBJ2-1; 9 bases agree with TRBD2. V was pared by 2 bases and J by 6 bases, with 11 bases of the junction left unmatched. CDR1 and CDR2 from the germline V gene are GTSNPN and SVGIG (reference sequence). The CDR3 consists of 16 residues. CDR3 nucleotide sequence: TGTGCCTGGAGTAGGACATCTAGCGGGGCATTCAATGAGCAGTTCTTC. Its translation is CAWSRTSSGAFNEQFF.

V usage is TRBV29-1 and J usage is TRBJ2-3; weak D call: TRBD1 (5 bases). The CDR3 consists of 15 residues. Per the germline V gene, CDR1 is SQVTM and CDR2 is ANQGSEA. The germline V and J ends were trimmed by 1 base and 0 bases, with 11 bases remaining between them. The CDR3 DNA is TGCAGCGTTGAAGGGACACAAAGTAGCACAGATACGCAGTATTTT. Its protein product is CSVEGTQSSTDTQYF.